The next 22 T cell receptor beta chains were all read from a single sample in a study of blood T cell repertoires in COVID-19. Assay used: immunoSEQ multiplex PCR; TCRdb lists only in-frame clones, some missing. The table records around 93,000 clones, about 80% of them present only once. Sequenced: peripheral blood. These receptors all come from a man aged 55 to 70 with acute or convalescent COVID-19.

The V gene is TRBV27, the J gene TRBJ1-1; TRBD1 matches at 7 bases. This CDR3 is built from 14 residues. V lost 6 bases and J lost 1; bases outside the gene matches: 5. Germline V CDR1 and CDR2: MNHEY, SMNVEV (reference sequence). The DNA of the CDR3 is TGTGCCAGCAGACCGGGACAGAAGAACACTGAAGCTTTCTTT. Protein product: CASRPGQKNTEAFF.

V and J are TRBV7-9 and TRBJ1-1; D unclear. The CDR3 is 14 residues long. Germline V CDR1 and CDR2: SEHNR, FQNEAQ (reference sequence). Trimming left V 6 bases short and J 0 bases short, with 11 bases between. CDR3 nucleotide sequence: TGTGCCAGCAGTTCGGAGCTATTGAACACTGAAGCTTTCTTT. It is translated as CASSSELLNTEAFF.

The CDR3 coding sequence is TGTGCCAGCAGTGAAGCCTCGGACAGGCGCTCGGTAGTC. It translates to CASSEASDRRSVV. V is TRBV6-1 and J is TRBJ2-7, with 7 positions matching TRBD1. Germline V CDR1 and CDR2: MNHNS, SASEGT. This CDR3 contains 13 residues.

The J gene is TRBJ2-7, the V gene TRBV7-2; 7 nucleotides line up with TRBD2. The CDR3 has 13 amino acids. Trimming cost V 5 bases and J 4 bases; bases outside gene matches: 5. In germline, CDR1 is SGHTA, CDR2 FQGNSA. The DNA of the CDR3 is TGTGCCAGCAGCCGGGACGGGAGGTACGAGCAGTACTTC. Amino acid sequence: CASSRDGRYEQYF.

In regard to this clone: A read error may produce the germline difference seen at one junction end. The V call is TRBV9, the J call TRBJ2-3; D remains ambiguous. CDR1 and CDR2 (germline): SGDLS, YYNGEE. The CDR3 is 15 residues long. CDR3: CASSVGGISRDTQYF. The CDR3 DNA is TGTGCCAGCAGCGTAGGCGGTATTAGCAGAGATACGCAGTATTTT.

The J gene is TRBJ1-1, the V gene TRBV29-1; maybe TRBD1 (5 bases). The length of the CDR3 is 14 residues. Germline CDR1 and CDR2: SQVTM and ANQGSEA. V lost 5 bases and J 12 bases, leaving 25 bases between the germline ends. This CDR3 is CSVRVVQGLMVTFF. The DNA for the CDR3 is TGCAGCGTTAGGGTAGTGCAGGGCCTTATGGTAACTTTCTTT. Together with reference TRBV29-1 and TRBJ1-1, the CDR3 gives the full variable domain: SAVISQKPSRDICQRGTSLTIQCQVDSQVTMMFWYRQQPGQSLTLIATANQGSEATYESGFVIDKFPISRPNLTFSTLTVSNMSPEDSSIYLCSVRVVQGLMVTFFGQGTRLTVV.

V is TRBV10-3 and J is TRBJ2-6, with TRBD2 matching 10 bases. There are 17 residues in the CDR3. The ends lost 5 bases at V and 1 base at J; junction bases unmatched: 5. From germline, CDR1 is ENHRY and CDR2 SYGVKD. The CDR3 is CAISLAGGDSGANVLTF. As DNA, the CDR3 is TGTGCCATCAGTTTAGCGGGAGGAGATTCTGGGGCCAACGTCCTGACTTTC.

The rearrangement uses TRBV5-6 and TRBJ1-5; TRBD1 matches 8 bases. V dropped 0 bases and J dropped 8; count of bases not matched to a gene: 10. CDR3 length: 16 residues. Looked up from germline, CDR1 is SGHDT and CDR2 is YYEEEE. The CDR3 DNA reads TGTGCCAGCAGCTTGGCGGGACAGGCGGCCAACAAGCCCCAGCATTTT. It encodes CASSLAGQAANKPQHF.

V gene TRBV30 combines with J gene TRBJ1-1, with TRBD1 matching over 10 bases. With 8 bases clipped from V and 4 bases from J, the junction kept 1 base outside the gene matches. Per the germline V gene, CDR1 is GTSNPN and CDR2 is SVGIG (reference sequence). The CDR3 loop spans 11 amino acids. CDR3 amino acids: CARTGGTEAFF. Here the CDR3 DNA reads TGTGCCAGGACAGGGGGCACTGAAGCTTTCTTT.

The chain employs TRBV2 and TRBJ1-2; 12 bases align to TRBD1. Germline V gives CDR1 SNHLY, CDR2 FYNNEI. CDR3 size: 15 residues. V shed 5 bases, J shed 8 bases, and the junction held 9 bases outside the gene matches. The CDR3 here is CASSKPGQGARGYTF. The DNA of the CDR3 is TGTGCCAGCAGTAAACCGGGACAGGGGGCAAGGGGCTACACCTTC.

In DNA form, the CDR3 reads TGTGCCAGCAGCGTAGAAGGGGGCGCGGGTGAAAAACTGTTTTTT. Protein: CASSVEGGAGEKLFF. The J gene is TRBJ1-4, the V gene TRBV9, with 7 bases lining up with TRBD1. Germline lookup yields CDR1 SGDLS and CDR2 YYNGEE. There are 15 residues in the CDR3. V was pared by 0 bases and J by 7 bases, with 6 bases of the junction left unmatched.

This clone was detected a few times. V usage is TRBV11-3 and J usage is TRBJ1-2; perhaps TRBD1 as D (6 bases). This CDR3 is built from 16 residues. V lost 5 bases, J lost 0 bases, and 16 bases lay in between. Germline V CDR1 and CDR2: SGHNT, YENEEA. The CDR3 sequence is CASSRNDRNTNYGYTF. CDR3 DNA sequence: TGTGCCAGCAGCCGAAATGACAGGAATACTAACTATGGCTACACCTTC.

V gene TRBV6-5 combines with J gene TRBJ2-1; TRBD2 is a possible D gene (6 bases). Per germline, CDR1 MNHEY and CDR2 SVGAGI. Trimming removed 7 bases from V and 7 bases from J, with 17 bases in between. The CDR3 is 14 residues long. The CDR3 DNA follows: TGTGCCAGCACGGAGAGGCTAGCGAGGAATGAGCAGTTCTTC. As protein: CASTERLARNEQFF.

This chain joins TRBV3-1 (or the pseudogene TRBV3-2) and TRBJ1-2; D possibly corresponds to TRBD1 (5 bases). There are 11 residues in the CDR3. Germline CDR1 is LGHDT and CDR2 is YNNKEL (reference sequence). V lost 4 bases to trimming and J lost 8 bases, with 8 bases between them. CDR3 sequence (DNA): TGTGCCAGCAGCCCAGGACACGGCTACACCTTC. It translates to CASSPGHGYTF.

The V and J genes are TRBV15 and TRBJ2-5; possibly TRBD2 for D (6 bases). Germline V lookup: CDR1 LNHNV, CDR2 YYDKDF (reference sequence). Trimming left V 3 bases short and J 1 base short, with 12 bases between. This CDR3 is 15 amino acids long. The CDR3 coding sequence is TGTGCCACCAGCAGGGAACTAGCCTTCCAAGAGACCCAGTACTTC. Amino acids: CATSRELAFQETQYF.

Of note for this clone: This sample also contains other DNA sequences that code for the same CDR3. The chain has TRBV5-1 and TRBJ2-1, with 10 bases identical to TRBD2. This CDR3 region has 15 residues. Looked up from germline, CDR1 is SGHRS and CDR2 is YFSETQ. After removal of 4 bases from V and 4 bases from J, the junction contained 5 bases not matched to a gene. The CDR3 region has the DNA TGCGCCAGCAGCCTAGCGGGAGATGGTTACAATGAGCAGTTCTTC. Protein sequence: CASSLAGDGYNEQFF.

Comment on this clone: One junction end disagrees with the germline gene, perhaps due to a read error. This chain joins TRBV24-1 and TRBJ2-3, with D possibly TRBD2 on 5 matching bases. CDR3 size: 16 residues. In germline, CDR1 is KGHDR, CDR2 SFDVKD. CDR3 nucleotides: TGTGCCACTAGTGATCCCCTAGCAGCACCCACAGATACGCAGTATTTT. This encodes CATSDPLAAPTDTQYF.

The chain employs TRBV20-1 and TRBJ2-1; 8 bases fit TRBD2. Germline CDR1 reads DFQATT; CDR2 reads SNEGSKA (reference sequence). V shed 4 bases, J shed 10 bases, and the junction held 3 bases outside the gene matches. The CDR3 is 11 amino acids. The CDR3 loop is CSATREVEQFF. CDR3 DNA sequence: TGCAGTGCTACGCGGGAGGTGGAGCAGTTCTTC.

The chain recombines TRBV12-3 or TRBV12-4 with TRBJ1-2; no firm D call. Trimming shortened V by 0 bases and J by 7 bases, and 9 bases separated the two germline ends. The length of the CDR3 is 13 residues. This chain's CDR3 is CASSLARIGGYTF. The CDR3 nucleotides are TGTGCCAGCAGTTTAGCCAGGATAGGTGGCTACACCTTC.

This clone has only a few counts. The CDR3 DNA reads as TGTGCCAGCAGGGGGACAGGGAACACTGAAGCTTTCTTT. Its protein is CASRGTGNTEAFF. The V gene is TRBV6-5, the J gene TRBJ1-1, with 8 bases aligning to TRBD1. V lost 6 bases and J lost 1; bases outside the gene matches: 1. The CDR3 sequence is 13 residues long. Germline V CDR1 and CDR2: MNHEY, SVGAGI.

CDR3 region: CASSLAQGTQPQHF. CDR3 nucleotide sequence: TGTGCCAGCAGCTTAGCACAGGGTACTCAGCCCCAGCATTTT. The genes are TRBV7-2 and TRBJ1-5, with D perhaps matching TRBD1 (6 bases). The V end was cut by 0 bases, the J end by 6 bases, with 9 bases between. The CDR3 is made up of 14 amino acids. The V gene's germline CDR1 is SGHTA and CDR2 FQGNSA.

The V call is TRBV6-5, the J call TRBJ1-6; D possibly corresponds to TRBD1 (6 bases). Trimming left V 1 base short and J 7 bases short, with 11 bases between. This CDR3 has 15 amino acids. CDR1 MNHEY and CDR2 SVGAGI come from the germline V gene. This CDR3 is CASSYFQGINSPLHF. The CDR3 DNA reads as TGTGCCAGCAGTTACTTTCAGGGGATCAATTCACCCCTCCACTTT.